The 12 T cell receptor beta chains in this list originate from one sample, sequenced in a study of T cell responses to AZD1222 COVID-19 vaccine. The data were produced by immunoSEQ multiplex PCR, yet TCRdb's version contains in-frame clones alone and is incomplete. Among 130,000 or so clones listed, more than 85% were seen once. The input for sequencing was peripheral blood, taken on day 0 of AZD1222 vaccination. The receptor set was obtained from an adult in good health.

The V gene is TRBV3-1 (or the pseudogene TRBV3-2), the J gene TRBJ1-3; the D is unclear. The V end was cut by 11 bases, the J end by 5 bases, with 16 bases between. Germline V gene lookup returns CDR1 LGHDT and CDR2 YNNKEL (reference sequence). There are 13 residues in the CDR3. CDR3 DNA: TGTGCCGTGTGGGATACCGAGAGAAACACCATATATTTT. This sequence encodes CAVWDTERNTIYF.

The chain is built from TRBV28 and TRBJ1-2, with D unclear. Per the germline V gene, CDR1 is MDHEN and CDR2 is SYDVKM. Trimming pared 6 bases from V and 2 bases from J, leaving 10 bases between. CDR3 length: 13 residues. The CDR3 is CASSGTENYGYTF. CDR3 nucleotide sequence: TGTGCCAGCAGCGGTACAGAGAACTATGGCTACACCTTC.

The V and J genes are TRBV28 and TRBJ1-2, with 7 bases identical to TRBD1. The CDR3 runs to 13 residues. The trim removed 5 bases at V and 8 bases at J, leaving 8 bases unmatched. CDR1 MDHEN and CDR2 SYDVKM come from the germline V gene. The CDR3 bases are TGTGCCAGCAGTCAGAACAGGGGAAGGGGCTACACCTTC. Translation: CASSQNRGRGYTF.

The chain joins TRBV27 to TRBJ1-1, with D possibly being TRBD1 (6 bases). CDR1 MNHEY and CDR2 SMNVEV come from the germline V gene (reference sequence). Deletions cut 5 bases from V and 7 bases from J, with 14 bases between. The CDR3 extends over 13 amino acids. The CDR3 protein is CASSTRRGYEAFF. CDR3 bases: TGTGCCAGCAGTACACGCAGGGGTTATGAAGCTTTCTTT.

The rearrangement joins TRBV7-3 to TRBJ2-1, with 8 positions matching TRBD2. V lost 5 bases to trimming and J lost 2 bases; unmatched junction nucleotides: 14. CDR3 length: 18 amino acids. Per the germline V gene, CDR1 is SGHTA and CDR2 is FQGTGA. The CDR3 region has the DNA TGTGCCAGCAGCCCCCGGGCCTATAGCGGGGATACCTACAATGAGCAGTTCTTC. Amino acid sequence: CASSPRAYSGDTYNEQFF.

The genes are TRBV4-1 and TRBJ2-3; 11 nucleotides agree with TRBD2. This CDR3 is 15 amino acids long. Germline CDR1 is MGHRA and CDR2 is YSYEKL. Trimming at V came to 0 bases and at J to 8 bases, leaving 4 bases not matched to a gene. The CDR3 here is CASSQETTSGATQYF. The CDR3, as DNA: TGCGCCAGCAGCCAAGAGACGACTAGCGGGGCTACGCAGTATTTT.

The chain recombines TRBV5-6 with TRBJ1-3; D ambiguous. This CDR3 is 12 amino acids long. V was cut by 4 bases and J by 11 bases, with 13 bases left in between. In germline, CDR1 is SGHDT, CDR2 YYEEEE. The CDR3 DNA sequence: TGTGCCAGCAGCCCGGGAATGCCCCCCATATATTTT. Translating it yields CASSPGMPPIYF. Combining the CDR3 with reference TRBV5-6 and TRBJ1-3 gives the whole variable domain DAGVTQSPTHLIKTRGQQVTLRCSPKSGHDTVSWYQQALGQGPQFIFQYYEEEERQRGNFPDRFSGHQFPNYSSELNVNALLLGDSALYLCASSPGMPPIYFGEGSWLTVV.

The rearrangement uses TRBV6-5 and TRBJ2-7, with 11 bases fitting TRBD1. CDR1 and CDR2 from the germline V gene are MNHEY and SVGAGI. The J segment lost 3 bases and the V segment lost 7 bases, leaving 5 bases of the junction unmatched. The length of the CDR3 is 14 residues. CDR3 sequence (DNA): TGTGCCAGCAACCGGGGACAGGGGGACTACGAGCAGTACTTC. Translation: CASNRGQGDYEQYF.

The rearrangement uses TRBV12-3 or TRBV12-4 and TRBJ2-7, with D tentatively TRBD2 (5 bases). Trimming pared 5 bases from V and 3 bases from J, leaving 11 bases between. The CDR3 is made up of 13 amino acids. DNA of the CDR3: TGTGCCAGCAGTGTCCGAGGGAACTACGAGCAGTACTTC. Amino acid sequence: CASSVRGNYEQYF.

V and J are TRBV7-3 and TRBJ2-1; 9 nucleotides align to TRBD2. In germline, CDR1 is SGHTA, CDR2 FQGTGA. This CDR3 spans 13 amino acids. V dropped 2 bases and J dropped 13; count of bases not matched to a gene: 6. The CDR3 bases are TGTGCCAGCAGCTTATCACTAGCGGGCGCCCAGTTCTTC. Amino acid sequence: CASSLSLAGAQFF.

The chain has TRBV10-2 and TRBJ2-1, with 7 bases lining up with TRBD2. Germline trimming cut 5 bases from V and 8 bases from J; bases unmatched to any gene: 24. The CDR3 sequence is 19 residues long. From germline, CDR1 is WSHSY and CDR2 SAAADI. Here the CDR3 reads CASSTSRAGVDVYFDEQFF. The CDR3 nucleotides read TGCGCCAGCAGTACCTCCAGGGCGGGGGTCGACGTTTATTTCGATGAGCAGTTCTTC.

V gene TRBV4-2 combines with J gene TRBJ2-7, with 11 positions matching TRBD2. V lost 8 bases to trimming and J lost 0 bases; unmatched junction nucleotides: 6. CDR1 is LGHNA, CDR2 YNFKEQ, per germline. The CDR3 sequence is 15 residues long. CDR3: CASRKLAGVSYEQYF. CDR3 in DNA: TGTGCCAGCCGAAAACTAGCGGGAGTCTCCTACGAGCAGTACTTC.